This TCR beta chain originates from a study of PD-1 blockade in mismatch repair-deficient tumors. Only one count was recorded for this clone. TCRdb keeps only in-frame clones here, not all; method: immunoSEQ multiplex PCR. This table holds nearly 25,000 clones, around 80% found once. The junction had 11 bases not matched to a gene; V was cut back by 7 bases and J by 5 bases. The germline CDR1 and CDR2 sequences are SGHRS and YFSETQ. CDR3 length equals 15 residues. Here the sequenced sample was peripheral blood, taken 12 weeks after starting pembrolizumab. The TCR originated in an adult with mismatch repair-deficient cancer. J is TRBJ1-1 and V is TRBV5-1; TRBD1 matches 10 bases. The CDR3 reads CASYTGTGVGTEAFF. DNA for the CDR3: TGCGCCAGCTACACCGGGACAGGGGTTGGTACTGAAGCTTTCTTT.